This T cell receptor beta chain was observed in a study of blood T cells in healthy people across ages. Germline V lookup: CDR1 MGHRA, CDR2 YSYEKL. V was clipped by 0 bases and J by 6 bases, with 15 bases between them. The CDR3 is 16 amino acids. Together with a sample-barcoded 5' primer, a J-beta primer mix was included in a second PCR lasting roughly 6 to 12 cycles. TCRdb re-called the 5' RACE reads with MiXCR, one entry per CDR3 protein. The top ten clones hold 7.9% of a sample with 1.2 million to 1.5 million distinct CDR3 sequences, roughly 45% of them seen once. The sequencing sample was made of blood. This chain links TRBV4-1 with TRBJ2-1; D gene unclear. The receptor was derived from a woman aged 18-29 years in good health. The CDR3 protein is CASSQERAVPRNEQFF. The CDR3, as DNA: TGCGCCAGCAGCCAAGAAAGGGCAGTTCCCCGCAATGAGCAGTTCTTC.